Shown below are 14 T cell receptor beta chains from a single sample sequenced in a study of CD8+CD57+ T cells in acquired aplastic anemia. Patients chosen for sequencing had CD8+CD57+ cells that had expanded, as shown by flow cytometry. The TCR beta profiling, which covered VDJ combination and CDR3 sequence, was carried out using genomic DNA as the template. TCRdb reprocessed the reads with MiXCR, giving one entry per CDR3 protein. The repertoire holds roughly 61,000 distinct CDR3 sequences, with approximately 50% as singletons. The specimen was sorted CD4+, CD8+, or CD8+CD57+ T cells (not recorded which) from PBMCs. The receptors were sampled from a human donor with aplastic anemia.

This chain uses TRBV10-3 with TRBJ2-2, with D tentatively TRBD1 (5 bases). This CDR3 comprises 15 residues. Germline V gene lookup returns CDR1 ENHRY and CDR2 SYGVKD. V was clipped by 9 bases and J by 1 base, with 15 bases between them. CDR3 sequence reads: CAMTSGQGNTGELFF. The CDR3 nucleotides are TGTGCCATGACCTCCGGGCAGGGGAACACCGGGGAGCTGTTTTTT.

The chain joins TRBV2 to TRBJ2-3; D not resolved. Germline V gene sequence: CDR1 SNHLY, CDR2 FYNNEI. The CDR3 consists of 11 residues. V dropped 5 bases and J dropped 5 bases, with 5 bases sitting between them. The CDR3 bases are TGTGCCAGCAGTAAGGAAGATACGCAGTATTTT. Its protein product is CASSKEDTQYF.

The rearrangement uses TRBV7-6 and TRBJ2-5; D not resolved. The J call is uncertain, as TRBJ2-7 better fits the DNA end. The germline gives CDR1 SGHVS, CDR2 FNYEAQ. This CDR3 is 13 amino acids long. The CDR3 nucleotides are TGTGCCAGCAAGATACCGAACTCCTACGAGCAGTACTTC. It specifies CASKIPNSYEQYF.

The genes are TRBV20-1 and TRBJ2-7; D call uncertain. CDR1 DFQATT and CDR2 SNEGSKA come from the germline V gene (reference sequence). Trimming pared 2 bases from V and 0 bases from J, leaving 8 bases between. The CDR3 loop spans 13 amino acids. As DNA, the CDR3 is TGCAGTGCTAGACCGTCGACCTCCTACGAGCAGTACTTC. Translating gives CSARPSTSYEQYF.

This clonotype counts as medium-sized. The J gene is TRBJ1-5, the V gene TRBV10-3; D gene unclear. Trimming took 9 bases from V and 0 from J, leaving 12 bases between them. There are 14 residues in the CDR3. Germline CDR1 is ENHRY and CDR2 is SYGVKD. CDR3: CAIGKGVSNQPQHF. The DNA for the CDR3 is TGTGCCATTGGAAAGGGCGTTAGCAATCAGCCCCAGCATTTT.

This clonotype occurred many times. The rearrangement joins TRBV30 to TRBJ1-2; TRBD1 might be the D (6 bases). Trimming removed 2 bases at V and 1 base at J, with 8 bases between. The germline CDR1 and CDR2 sequences are GTSNPN and SVGIG (reference sequence). The CDR3 sequence is 13 residues long. The CDR3 DNA sequence: TGTGCCTGGAGTCCGGACAGTAACTATGGCTACACCTTC. Its translation: CAWSPDSNYGYTF.

This clonotype was seen at least ten times. This chain joins TRBV20-1 and TRBJ2-1; D possibly uses TRBD1 or TRBD2 (5 bases each). There are 13 residues in the CDR3. Germline loops: CDR1 DFQATT, CDR2 SNEGSKA (reference sequence). V lost 3 bases and J 2 bases, leaving 8 bases between the germline ends. This CDR3 is CSASGATYNEQFF. The DNA for the CDR3 is TGCAGTGCTAGCGGGGCCACCTACAATGAGCAGTTCTTC.

The rearrangement links TRBV6-5 to TRBJ2-3, with 7 nucleotides matching TRBD1. This CDR3 comprises 15 residues. Germline trimming cut 2 bases from V and 4 bases from J; bases unmatched to any gene: 6. Germline lookup yields CDR1 MNHEY and CDR2 SVGAGI. This CDR3 reads CASSYDRVGPDTQYF. CDR3 nucleotide sequence: TGTGCCAGCAGTTACGACAGGGTTGGACCAGATACGCAGTATTTT.

In this sample, this clonotype turned up a few times. The chain combines TRBV25-1 with TRBJ2-1; 9 nucleotides match TRBD2. The junction had 9 bases not matched to a gene; V was cut back by 3 bases and J by 9 bases. This CDR3 region has 15 residues. Germline CDR1 MGHDK, CDR2 SYGVNS. Here the CDR3 reads CASSDWVAGVGEQFF. The CDR3 coding sequence is TGTGCCAGCAGTGATTGGGTAGCGGGAGTCGGTGAGCAGTTCTTC.

V is TRBV4-2 and J is TRBJ1-3; D is ambiguous. Germline V gene lookup returns CDR1 LGHNA and CDR2 YNFKEQ. The CDR3 is made up of 15 amino acids. Trimming removed 0 bases at V and 4 bases at J, with 10 bases between. As DNA, the CDR3 is TGTGCCAGCAGCCAAGATATTGGGGTCGGAAACACCATATATTTT. It encodes CASSQDIGVGNTIYF.

This clonotype was counted ten times or more. The CDR3 protein is CASSRDDQETQYF. CDR3 DNA: TGTGCCAGCAGTCGGGACGATCAAGAGACCCAGTACTTC. The rearrangement uses TRBV6-1 and TRBJ2-5, with D tentatively TRBD1 or TRBD2 (5 bases each). Trimming cost V 5 bases and J 2 bases, with 9 bases left between them. The CDR3 runs to 13 residues. Germline V gene lookup returns CDR1 MNHNS and CDR2 SASEGT.

Concerning this clonotype: This may arise from a read error, as a much more abundant clone is one base away. This chain joins TRBV3-1 and TRBJ1-1; D call uncertain. The CDR3 runs to 13 residues. The germline V gene has CDR1 LGHDT and CDR2 YNNKEL (reference sequence). The V end was cut by 9 bases, the J end by 1 base, with 12 bases between. The CDR3 reads CASCLGANTEAFF. The CDR3 DNA follows: TGTGCCAGTTGCTTGGGAGCGAACACTGAAGCTTTCTTT. The full variable domain, completed using reference TRBV3-1 and TRBJ1-1, is DTAVSQTPKYLVTQMGNDKSIKCEQNLGHDTMYWYKQDSKKFLKIMFSYNNKELIINETVPNRFSPKSPDKAHLNLHINSLELGDSAVYFCASCLGANTEAFFGQGTRLTVV.

In its sample, this clonotype was seen many times. A single base separates this from a much larger clone, so it may be a read error. The CDR3 end shows no conserved phenylalanine or tryptophan, and so a read error is likely. The chain has TRBV5-5 and TRBJ1-6; D is possibly TRBD1 (6 bases). Deletions cut 4 bases from V and 4 bases from J, with 15 bases between. Per germline, CDR1 SGHKS and CDR2 YYEKEE (reference sequence). The CDR3 runs to 16 residues. CDR3 protein: CASSETGSPYNSPLHS. The CDR3 DNA is TGTGCCAGCAGCGAGACAGGATCTCCTTATAATTCACCCCTCCACTCT.

This chain uses TRBV12-3 or TRBV12-4 with TRBJ2-7; possible D gene TRBD1, 6 bases. The CDR3 totals 13 residues. V lost 6 bases and J 3 bases, leaving 12 bases between the germline ends. The CDR3 DNA sequence: TGTGCCAGCAGAGGGGGACCGTACTACGAGCAGTACTTC. It translates to CASRGGPYYEQYF.